Following are 30 T cell receptor beta chains from one sample sequenced in a study of control samples from healthy donors and cancer patients. Here immunoSEQ multiplex PCR was the method, and the copy in TCRdb shows in-frame clones only, minus some. Seen here are roughly 80,000 clones, roughly 92% observed once, and the top ten hold 4.5% to 7.5%. Material: blood. These receptors were taken from a woman aged 60-75 years in good health.

The chain recombines TRBV6-5 with TRBJ2-3; TRBD1 matches 7 bases. Germline V gene sequence: CDR1 MNHEY, CDR2 SVGAGI. This CDR3 has 14 amino acids. V was pared by 6 bases and J by 6 bases, with 9 bases of the junction left unmatched. CDR3 sequence (DNA): TGTGCCAGCAGACTCGGGACAGCAAGCGATACGCAGTATTTT. Amino acids: CASRLGTASDTQYF.

The rearrangement uses TRBV7-3 and TRBJ1-5; D perhaps matches TRBD1 (5 bases). Per the germline V gene, CDR1 is SGHTA and CDR2 is FQGTGA. Trimming stripped 1 base from V and 2 bases from J, with 12 bases between. The CDR3 is 16 residues long. The CDR3 nucleotides read TGTGCCAGCAGCTTAAGCCTGACAGAACGCAATCAGCCCCAGCATTTT. Protein sequence: CASSLSLTERNQPQHF.

The chain carries TRBV5-4 and TRBJ2-5, with a possible D match to TRBD1 (5 bases). The germline CDR1 and CDR2 sequences are SGHNT and YYREEE (reference sequence). V was clipped by 4 bases and J by 5 bases, with 15 bases between them. The CDR3 has 14 residues. The CDR3 sequence is CASSATQGTETQYF. DNA for the CDR3: TGTGCCAGCAGCGCAACCCAGGGTACGGAGACCCAGTACTTC.

A few counts support this clone. The genes are TRBV6-5 and TRBJ2-1; maybe TRBD2 (6 bases). CDR3 length: 13 amino acids. With 0 bases removed from V and 9 bases from J, the gap between germline ends came to 9 bases. Germline loops: CDR1 MNHEY, CDR2 SVGAGI. CDR3 sequence reads: CASSYSEGSEQFF. CDR3 nucleotide sequence: TGTGCCAGCAGTTACTCGGAGGGAAGTGAGCAGTTCTTC.

This clone was recorded once. V gene TRBV9 combines with J gene TRBJ2-1, with TRBD1 as a possible D gene (7 bases). CDR3 length: 15 residues. V gave up 0 bases and J gave up 8 bases, with 15 bases separating them. Per the germline V gene, CDR1 is SGDLS and CDR2 is YYNGEE. The DNA for the CDR3 is TGTGCCAGCAGCGTAGCAGGGGGGAAGGGTTATGAGCAGTTCTTC. Translating gives CASSVAGGKGYEQFF.

This clone is judged medium-sized (0.01 to 0.1%). This rearrangement joins TRBV4-3 to TRBJ2-2; D is perhaps TRBD1 or TRBD2 (5 bases each). Per the germline V gene, CDR1 is LGHNA and CDR2 is YSLEER. The CDR3 consists of 19 residues. Trimming pared 0 bases from V and 4 bases from J, leaving 21 bases between. The CDR3 protein is CASSQDRGSRDVFTGELFF. Written as DNA, the CDR3 is TGCGCCAGCAGCCAAGATCGGGGATCCCGGGACGTATTCACCGGGGAGCTGTTTTTT.

V is TRBV2 and J is TRBJ1-4; D unclear. The germline CDR1 and CDR2 sequences are SNHLY and FYNNEI. Trimming removed 10 bases at V and 7 bases at J, with 19 bases between. This CDR3 contains 14 residues. In DNA, the CDR3 is TGTGCCACCAGAGGAGTGGGTGGGCTTGAAAAACTGTTTTTT. Protein: CATRGVGGLEKLFF.

V gene TRBV24-1 combines with J gene TRBJ2-2; 8 nucleotides agree with TRBD1. The CDR3 is made up of 17 amino acids. From germline, CDR1 is KGHDR and CDR2 SFDVKD. V was pared by 4 bases and J by 3 bases, with 9 bases of the junction left unmatched. The CDR3 DNA reads as TGTGCCACCAGTGAACGCACTCAGGGGGCATACACCGGGGAGCTGTTTTTT. This codes for CATSERTQGAYTGELFF.

The chain joins TRBV10-3 to TRBJ2-1; a possible D gene is TRBD2 (6 bases). The germline CDR1 and CDR2 sequences are ENHRY and SYGVKD. Trimming cost V 4 bases and J 5 bases, with 6 bases left between them. The CDR3 runs 12 residues. The CDR3 protein is CAISGTNNEQFF. The CDR3 bases are TGTGCCATCAGTGGGACTAACAATGAGCAGTTCTTC.

V and J are TRBV3-1 (or the pseudogene TRBV3-2) and TRBJ1-2; D is uncertain. V shed 0 bases and J shed 8 bases, with 13 bases lying between them. Germline lookup yields CDR1 LGHDT and CDR2 YNNKEL (reference sequence). The length of the CDR3 is 14 residues. This chain's CDR3 is CASSQDLGMEGYTF. In DNA, the CDR3 is TGTGCCAGCAGCCAAGATCTGGGGATGGAAGGCTACACCTTC.

This rearrangement joins TRBV28 to TRBJ1-2; D unresolved. CDR3 length: 15 amino acids. Germline CDR1 and CDR2: MDHEN and SYDVKM. The V gene lost 4 bases and the J gene lost 3 bases, with 15 bases spanning the gap. The CDR3 coding sequence is TGTGCCAGCAGTTCGGCCTCGGGAGGCGACTATGGCTACACCTTC. Residues: CASSSASGGDYGYTF.

V gene TRBV19 combines with J gene TRBJ2-3, with a tentative D call TRBD2 (6 bases). The V gene lost 7 bases and the J gene lost 2 bases, with 13 bases spanning the gap. The germline CDR1 and CDR2 sequences are LNHDA and SQIVND (reference sequence). CDR3 length: 14 residues. The CDR3 loop reads CASMPAGPTDTQYF. The DNA for the CDR3 is TGTGCCAGTATGCCCGCGGGGCCCACAGATACGCAGTATTTT. The full variable domain, with the rest looked up from reference TRBV19 and TRBJ2-3, is DGGITQSPKYLFRKEGQNVTLSCEQNLNHDAMYWYRQDPGQGLRLIYYSQIVNDFQKGDIAEGYSVSREKKESFPLTVTSAQKNPTAFYLCASMPAGPTDTQYFGPGTRLTVL.

The chain links TRBV12-3 or TRBV12-4 to TRBJ2-2; D not certain. V gave up 3 bases and J gave up 0 bases, with 2 bases separating them. CDR3 length: 13 amino acids. CDR3 in DNA: TGTGCCAGCAGTTTGACGAACACCGGGGAGCTGTTTTTT. It yields the protein CASSLTNTGELFF.

V gene TRBV5-4 combines with J gene TRBJ2-1, with 8 nucleotides matching TRBD2. The CDR3 consists of 14 residues. Losses at the gene ends were 7 bases for V and 1 base for J; bases not matched to a gene: 4. Germline-derived CDR1 and CDR2 are SGHNT and YYREEE (reference sequence). For the CDR3, the DNA is TGTGCCAGCTTTAGCGGGACTTCCTACAATGAGCAGTTCTTC. Protein: CASFSGTSYNEQFF.

This clone was observed once. An end of the junction does not agree with germline; a read error may underlie this. The chain is built from TRBV7-8 and TRBJ2-2; 11 bases agree with TRBD2. This CDR3 contains 15 residues. Germline loops: CDR1 SGHVS, CDR2 FQNEAQ. DNA for the CDR3: TGTGCCAGCAGCATAGCGGGAGGGAGTCGCCGGGAGCTGTTTTTT. Protein: CASSIAGGSRRELFF.

The chain joins TRBV18 to TRBJ1-1; 8 bases agree with TRBD1. Per germline, CDR1 KGHSH and CDR2 LQKENI. The CDR3 length is 15 residues. Trimming removed 0 bases from V and 7 bases from J; junction bases left unmatched: 7. As DNA, the CDR3 is TGTGCCAGCTCACCACCGGCAGGGGGCATGGGTGAAGCTTTCTTT. This translates into CASSPPAGGMGEAFF.

The chain combines TRBV5-4 with TRBJ2-1, with 8 bases fitting TRBD1. V gave up 2 bases and J gave up 2 bases; unmatched junction bases: 6. The CDR3 is 16 residues long. Germline CDR1 is SGHNT and CDR2 is YYREEE (reference sequence). CDR3 region: CASSFRNRGTYNEQFF. The CDR3 DNA reads as TGTGCCAGCAGCTTTAGGAACAGGGGGACCTACAATGAGCAGTTCTTC.

This clone was found once. This chain connects TRBV7-9 to TRBJ1-2; the D is unclear. Per germline, CDR1 SEHNR and CDR2 FQNEAQ (reference sequence). The V gene lost 5 bases and the J gene lost 1 base, with 8 bases spanning the gap. The CDR3 has 13 amino acids. CDR3 region: CASSADNNYGYTF. In nucleotides, the CDR3 is TGTGCCAGCAGCGCAGACAATAACTATGGCTACACCTTC.

The chain is built from TRBV28 and TRBJ2-7; 11 bases map to TRBD1. Germline-derived CDR1 and CDR2 are MDHEN and SYDVKM. The J segment lost 0 bases and the V segment lost 5 bases, leaving 0 bases of the junction unmatched. This CDR3 region has 14 residues. The CDR3 region is CASSGTGGSYEQYF. The CDR3 region has the DNA TGTGCCAGCAGTGGGACAGGGGGCTCCTACGAGCAGTACTTC.

The chain carries TRBV28 and TRBJ2-7; 8 bases match TRBD2. Germline CDR1 reads MDHEN; CDR2 reads SYDVKM. J was trimmed by 4 bases and V by 6 bases; bases with no gene match: 17. This CDR3 comprises 17 residues. The CDR3 nucleotides read TGTGCCAGCAGACGGGACTCGGGGGGGGCGCATAGGTACGAGCAGTACTTC. Translating gives CASRRDSGGAHRYEQYF.

This clone was observed a few times. This chain links TRBV18 with TRBJ1-4; 7 bases line up with TRBD1. The CDR3 extends over 15 amino acids. Trimming at V came to 4 bases and at J to 3 bases, leaving 5 bases not matched to a gene. Germline V gene sequence: CDR1 KGHSH, CDR2 LQKENI. In DNA form, the CDR3 reads TGTGCCAGCTCACAAAACAGGGGATCTAATGAAAAACTGTTTTTT. It translates to CASSQNRGSNEKLFF.

The genes are TRBV10-2 and TRBJ1-4; no firm D call. The CDR3 is 13 amino acids. Germline V gives CDR1 WSHSY, CDR2 SAAADI. The V end lost 4 bases, the J end lost 4 bases, and 7 bases lay between the germline ends. The CDR3: CASSVVLNEKLFF. The CDR3 nucleotides read TGCGCCAGCAGTGTCGTCCTTAATGAAAAACTGTTTTTT.

This chain joins TRBV23-1 and TRBJ1-2, with 7 bases matching TRBD1. TRBV23-1 is recorded as an ORF, its role being uncertain. The CDR3 sequence is 17 residues long. V shed 0 bases and J 1 base; nucleotides not matched to a gene: 8. In nucleotides, the CDR3 is TGCGCCAGCAGTCAATCAGGGAACAGGGGAGGTAACTATGGCTACACCTTC. It is translated as CASSQSGNRGGNYGYTF.

This clone was seen just once. In nucleotides, the CDR3 is TGTGCCAGCAGGCCCGGAACAGGGTATCGAGCTTTCTTT. The encoded protein is CASRPGTGYRAFF. The chain has TRBV6-4 and TRBJ1-1, with D maybe TRBD1 (6 bases). The germline CDR1 and CDR2 sequences are MRHNA and SNTAGT. Trimming took off 6 bases at V and 10 bases at J, with 18 bases between the two ends. This CDR3 is 13 amino acids long.

The rearrangement joins TRBV11-2 to TRBJ2-1; D might be TRBD1 or TRBD2, each matching 5 bases. CDR1 and CDR2 from the germline V gene are SGHAT and FQNNGV. The V end was cut by 0 bases, the J end by 11 bases, with 14 bases between. This CDR3 has 14 residues. The CDR3 nucleotides are TGTGCCAGCAGCTTAGAAAGATACCCGGGACAGCAGTTCTTC. The encoded protein is CASSLERYPGQQFF.

This chain connects TRBV11-2 to TRBJ2-5, with a weak D call TRBD2 (5 bases). Trimming took 0 bases from V and 5 from J, leaving 13 bases between them. This CDR3 comprises 15 residues. Germline V CDR1 and CDR2: SGHAT, FQNNGV. The CDR3 reads CASSLDWVRRETQYF. DNA of the CDR3: TGTGCCAGCAGCTTAGACTGGGTGCGGAGGGAGACCCAGTACTTC.

This rearrangement joins TRBV19 to TRBJ2-7, with 8 bases identical to TRBD2. Germline-derived CDR1 and CDR2 are LNHDA and SQIVND (reference sequence). V lost 6 bases to trimming and J lost 6 bases; unmatched junction nucleotides: 7. There are 13 residues in the CDR3. The CDR3 DNA reads as TGTGCCAGTAGCCCGCGGGAGGTGCCCGAGCAGTACTTC. This sequence encodes CASSPREVPEQYF.

The sample holds one count of this clone. CDR3 residues: CASSQGFSTAHNSPLHF. Here the CDR3 DNA reads TGTGCCAGCAGCCAAGGGTTCTCGACAGCCCATAATTCACCCCTCCACTTT. The rearrangement links TRBV3-1 (or the pseudogene TRBV3-2) to TRBJ1-6; D is perhaps TRBD1 (5 bases). The CDR3 is made up of 17 amino acids. The germline CDR1 and CDR2 sequences are LGHDT and YNNKEL (reference sequence). V was cut by 1 base and J by 5 bases, with 15 bases left in between.

The chain has TRBV5-5 and TRBJ2-7, with D possibly TRBD2 on 5 matching bases. Germline CDR1 is SGHKS and CDR2 is YYEKEE (reference sequence). The length of the CDR3 is 13 residues. With 4 bases removed from V and 5 bases from J, the gap between germline ends came to 13 bases. Here the CDR3 reads CASSQVEVHEQYF. CDR3 bases: TGTGCCAGCAGCCAGGTGGAGGTCCACGAGCAGTACTTC.

Regarding this clone: Other DNA sequences in the same sample also yield this CDR3. This sequence joins TRBV7-2 and TRBJ2-2, with no clear D. This CDR3 has 15 amino acids. The germline CDR1 and CDR2 sequences are SGHTA and FQGNSA. The V gene lost 3 bases and the J gene lost 0 bases, with 8 bases spanning the gap. In DNA, the CDR3 is TGTGCCAGCAGCTTGACACTATCGAACACCGGGGAGCTGTTTTTT. Its translation is CASSLTLSNTGELFF.